This T cell receptor (beta chain) was sequenced for a study of cytomegalovirus exposure and HLA in healthy donors. TCRdb keeps only in-frame clones here, not all; method: immunoSEQ multiplex PCR. The profile covers about 340,000 clones, with just over 85% appearing a single time and over 0.8% taken by the ten largest. After removal of 5 bases from V and 8 bases from J, the junction contained 8 bases not matched to a gene. This CDR3 is 15 amino acids long. Germline V gene lookup returns CDR1 MNHEY and CDR2 SVGAGI. The roughly 120-subject validation cohort, separate from the approximately 670-subject first cohort, included the donors.

The specimen sequenced was PBMCs. The rearrangement links TRBV6-5 to TRBJ1-4; 10 bases are shared with TRBD1. The sequence derives from a young woman in good health and CMV-seronegative. The CDR3 reads CASSPNGQGGEKLFF. CDR3 DNA sequence: TGTGCCAGCAGTCCCAACGGACAGGGGGGCGAAAAACTGTTTTTT.